One sample yielded the 9 T cell receptor beta chains listed below, sequenced in a study of T cells after yellow fever vaccination. One entry per CDR3 protein, called by TCRdb with MiXCR from the 5' RACE reads. The data hold about 340,000 distinct CDR3 sequences, with almost 4% observed a single time. Sample: PBMCs, taken 5 days after the yellow fever booster vaccination. Receptor source: a man between 18 and 29 years old who received the YFV17D yellow fever vaccine.

The rearrangement uses TRBV12-3 or TRBV12-4 and TRBJ1-5; tentatively, D is TRBD1 (5 bases). V was clipped by 4 bases and J by 5 bases, with 18 bases between them. The CDR3 consists of 16 residues. The CDR3 here is CASSSIGGSLDQPQHF. The CDR3 nucleotides read TGTGCCAGCAGTTCCATTGGGGGATCTCTAGATCAGCCCCAGCATTTT.

The table lists this clonotype with many counts. This chain connects TRBV5-6 to TRBJ2-3; D tentatively reads TRBD1 or TRBD2 (5 bases each). CDR1 is SGHDT, CDR2 YYEEEE, per germline. CDR3 length: 13 residues. V lost 2 bases and J lost 2, with 6 bases in between. CDR3 DNA: TGTGCCAGCAGCTTCGGGACCACAGATACGCAGTATTTT. Residues: CASSFGTTDTQYF. The complete variable domain, with remaining parts taken from reference TRBV5-6 and TRBJ2-3, reads DAGVTQSPTHLIKTRGQQVTLRCSPKSGHDTVSWYQQALGQGPQFIFQYYEEEERQRGNFPDRFSGHQFPNYSSELNVNALLLGDSALYLCASSFGTTDTQYFGPGTRLTVL.

The chain uses TRBV20-1 and TRBJ2-5, with TRBD2 identical over 8 bases. The trim removed 5 bases at V and 5 bases at J, leaving 4 bases unmatched. The CDR3 has 12 amino acids. CDR1 and CDR2 from the germline V gene are DFQATT and SNEGSKA (reference sequence). The CDR3 DNA is TGCAGTGCTCAGCGGGGGTGGGAGACCCAGTACTTC. It codes for CSAQRGWETQYF.

The V gene is TRBV24-1, the J gene TRBJ2-1; D unclear. Germline lookup yields CDR1 KGHDR and CDR2 SFDVKD. Trimming left V 4 bases short and J 9 bases short, with 18 bases between. The CDR3 covers 15 residues. The CDR3 here is CATSDRWVLGGEQFF. The DNA of the CDR3 is TGTGCCACCAGTGACCGGTGGGTCCTAGGTGGTGAGCAGTTCTTC.

The V gene is TRBV5-1, the J gene TRBJ1-5; no clear D. Between the trimmed V and J ends, which lost 0 bases and 5 bases, there was a span of 9 bases. This CDR3 comprises 14 residues. Germline-derived CDR1 and CDR2 are SGHRS and YFSETQ. The CDR3 DNA is TGCGCCAGCAGCTTGGCCCGGATAGATCAGCCCCAGCATTTT. Amino acid sequence: CASSLARIDQPQHF.

The chain recombines TRBV2 with TRBJ2-2, with D perhaps matching TRBD1 (5 bases). The CDR3 has 16 amino acids. Germline V gene data show CDR1 as SNHLY and CDR2 as FYNNEI. V lost 8 bases and J 5 bases, leaving 21 bases between the germline ends. The CDR3 reads CASSAQGTAFTGELFF. In nucleotides, the CDR3 is TGTGCCAGCTCCGCCCAGGGAACTGCCTTTACCGGGGAGCTGTTTTTT.

This clonotype was recorded at least ten times. The chain combines TRBV7-2 with TRBJ2-5; 7 bases fit TRBD1. Germline V lookup: CDR1 SGHTA, CDR2 FQGNSA. Trimming at V came to 5 bases and at J to 2 bases, leaving 5 bases not matched to a gene. The CDR3 spans 14 residues. The chain's CDR3 is CASSPGQAQETQYF. The CDR3 nucleotides are TGTGCCAGCAGCCCTGGACAGGCTCAAGAGACCCAGTACTTC.

This clonotype was observed a handful of times. The V call is TRBV13, the J call TRBJ2-7, with 10 nucleotides matching TRBD1. Germline lookup yields CDR1 PRHDT and CDR2 FYEKMQ (reference sequence). The CDR3 is 14 residues long. Trimming cost V 3 bases and J 6 bases; bases outside gene matches: 5. CDR3: CASSFGTGESEQYF. CDR3 coding DNA: TGTGCCAGCAGCTTTGGGACAGGGGAAAGCGAGCAGTACTTC.

This chain connects TRBV18 to TRBJ1-6; D is perhaps TRBD1 (6 bases). V lost 3 bases and J 7 bases, leaving 13 bases between the germline ends. The CDR3 is 15 residues long. The germline gives CDR1 KGHSH, CDR2 LQKENI. DNA of the CDR3: TGTGCCAGCTCACCTTCAGGGGTGAGGAATTCACCCCTCCACTTT. Translated, it gives CASSPSGVRNSPLHF. The full variable domain, its missing parts supplied by reference TRBV18 and TRBJ1-6, is NAGVMQNPRHLVRRRGQEARLRCSPMKGHSHVYWYRQLPEEGLKFMVYLQKENIIDESGMPKERFSAEFPKEGPSILRIQQVVRGDSAAYFCASSPSGVRNSPLHFGNGTRLTVT.